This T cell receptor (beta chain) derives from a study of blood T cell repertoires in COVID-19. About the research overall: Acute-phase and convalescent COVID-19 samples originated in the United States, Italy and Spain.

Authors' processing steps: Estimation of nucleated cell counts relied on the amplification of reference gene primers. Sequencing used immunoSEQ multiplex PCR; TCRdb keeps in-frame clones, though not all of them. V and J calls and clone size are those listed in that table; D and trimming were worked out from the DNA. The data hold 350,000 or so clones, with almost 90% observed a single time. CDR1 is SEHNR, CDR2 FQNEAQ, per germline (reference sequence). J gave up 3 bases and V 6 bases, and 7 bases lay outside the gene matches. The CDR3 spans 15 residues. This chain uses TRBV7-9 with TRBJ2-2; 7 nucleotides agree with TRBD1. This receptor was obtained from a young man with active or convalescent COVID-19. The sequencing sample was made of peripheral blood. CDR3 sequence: CASRRQGLDTGELFF. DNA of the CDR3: TGTGCCAGCAGACGACAGGGTCTTGACACCGGGGAGCTGTTTTTT.